What follows describes a single TCR beta chain. J gave up 6 bases and V 1 base, and 8 bases lay outside the gene matches. This CDR3 region has 16 residues. Per germline, CDR1 SGHTA and CDR2 FQGNSA. These data come from a study of blood T cell repertoires in COVID-19. Study in general: Material from acute and convalescent COVID-19 was sourced from the United States, Italy and Spain.

Per the authors' pipeline: Reference gene primer amplification gave nucleated cell count estimates. Profiling relied on immunoSEQ multiplex PCR, and the TCRdb table lists in-frame clones only, not all of them. V and J calls and clone size come straight from that table; D and trimming were deduced from the DNA. Among about 270,000 clones, approximately 88% were seen once, and the ten largest hold around 1%. The chain couples TRBV7-2 to TRBJ2-1; TRBD2 matches 8 bases. What was sequenced was PBMCs or T cells enriched from blood (not recorded which). The clonotype was recovered from a woman aged 25-40 years who had recovered from COVID-19. The CDR3 sequence is CASSLVGGRRANEQFF. In nucleotides, the CDR3 is TGTGCCAGCAGCTTAGTAGGCGGGAGGAGGGCCAATGAGCAGTTCTTC.